The sequence of this T cell receptor beta chain was determined in a study of cytomegalovirus exposure and HLA in healthy donors. Overall study results and limits: Researchers counted around 180 TCR beta chains as cytomegalovirus-associated.

As regards this clone: Its antigen is currently unknown.

Data came from immunoSEQ multiplex PCR; TCRdb stores just in-frame clones and leaves some out. Here the sample spans roughly 120,000 clones, 70% to 90% being singletons. V lost 4 bases, J lost 0 bases, and 12 bases lay in between. CDR1 and CDR2 (germline): MNHEY, SMNVEV (reference sequence). The CDR3 extends over 15 amino acids. This chain uses TRBV27 with TRBJ1-2, with D unclear. This sequence originates from a woman aged 30 to 39 in good health and CMV-seronegative. The specimen sequenced was PBMCs. The CDR3 loop is CASSSRAVANYGYTF. The CDR3 DNA reads as TGTGCCAGCAGTTCCCGCGCGGTTGCTAACTATGGCTACACCTTC.